This passage covers 21 T cell receptor beta chains from one sample sequenced in a study of blood T cell repertoires in COVID-19. The table came from immunoSEQ multiplex PCR; TCRdb's copy has only in-frame clones and leaves some out. This sample yields 70,000 to 85,000 clones, of which 70% to 90% are seen a single time; 22% belongs to the top ten. Sequencing input: peripheral blood. All receptors derive from a woman older than 75 in a cohort sampled during active or convalescent COVID-19.

This CDR3 reads CASEPRQGRDEQFF. The CDR3 DNA follows: TGTGCCAGCGAGCCTCGGCAGGGGCGGGATGAGCAGTTCTTC. The chain carries TRBV11-2 and TRBJ2-1, with D perhaps matching TRBD1 (6 bases). CDR1 and CDR2 from the germline V gene are SGHAT and FQNNGV. The V end was cut by 8 bases, the J end by 8 bases, with 19 bases between. The CDR3 sequence is 14 residues long.

This rearrangement joins TRBV7-9 to TRBJ2-1; 10 bases agree with TRBD2. The CDR3 consists of 17 residues. The germline gives CDR1 SEHNR, CDR2 FQNEAQ (reference sequence). Trimming cost V 5 bases and J 1 base; bases outside gene matches: 8. The DNA for the CDR3 is TGTGCCAGCAGCGGCTTGCTAGCGGGAGTTTCCTACAATGAGCAGTTCTTC. It translates to CASSGLLAGVSYNEQFF.

Concerning this clone: Different DNA sequences within this sample yield the same CDR3. The J gene is TRBJ1-1, the V gene TRBV2; 9 nucleotides align to TRBD1. In germline, CDR1 is SNHLY, CDR2 FYNNEI. The CDR3 is 13 residues long. V trimming: 6 bases; J trimming: 3 bases; junction bases outside the gene matches: 2. CDR3 in DNA: TGTGCCAGCAGCAGGGACAGGGACACTGAAGCTTTCTTT. It translates to CASSRDRDTEAFF.

The chain links TRBV28 to TRBJ2-2; maybe TRBD2 (5 bases). The CDR3 loop spans 14 amino acids. The V and J ends lost 3 bases and 7 bases respectively, with 12 bases between them. Per germline, CDR1 MDHEN and CDR2 SYDVKM. As DNA, the CDR3 is TGTGCCAGCAGTTTGAGGCGGGCGGACGGGGAGCTGTTTTTT. This sequence encodes CASSLRRADGELFF.

The V gene is TRBV2, the J gene TRBJ1-2; no clear D gene. V was shortened by 2 bases and J by 8 bases, with 9 bases between the two germline ends. The CDR3 contains 12 residues. In germline, CDR1 is SNHLY, CDR2 FYNNEI. The CDR3: CASSESRRGYTF. CDR3 nucleotide sequence: TGTGCCAGCAGTGAATCACGGAGGGGCTACACCTTC. Using reference TRBV2 and TRBJ1-2 for the parts outside the CDR3, the full variable domain is EPEVTQTPSHQVTQMGQEVILRCVPISNHLYFYWYRQILGQKVEFLVSFYNNEISEKSEIFDDQFSVERPDGSNFTLKIRSTKLEDSAMYFCASSESRRGYTFGSGTRLTVV.

The chain is built from TRBV3-1 (or the pseudogene TRBV3-2) and TRBJ1-4, with 8 bases aligning to TRBD1. Unmatched junction bases numbered 9, after V lost 2 bases and J lost 7 bases. The CDR3 contains 16 residues. Germline assignment: CDR1 LGHDT and CDR2 YNNKEL (reference sequence). The chain's CDR3 is CASSQRDRPLGEKLFF. CDR3 nucleotides: TGTGCCAGCAGCCAACGGGACAGGCCCCTAGGTGAAAAACTGTTTTTT.

The V and J genes are TRBV19 and TRBJ2-3, with TRBD1 as a possible D gene (5 bases). V dropped 3 bases and J dropped 2 bases, with 15 bases sitting between them. This CDR3 comprises 16 residues. Germline-derived CDR1 and CDR2 are LNHDA and SQIVND (reference sequence). CDR3 sequence reads: CASSIQGRTFTDTQYF. For the CDR3, the DNA is TGTGCCAGTAGTATCCAGGGAAGAACCTTCACAGATACGCAGTATTTT.

This clone was recorded a few times. V is TRBV9 and J is TRBJ1-2; the match to TRBD1 covers 8 bases. The trim removed 5 bases at V and 8 bases at J, leaving 17 bases unmatched. This CDR3 spans 16 amino acids. Per the germline V gene, CDR1 is SGDLS and CDR2 is YYNGEE. DNA of the CDR3: TGTGCCAGCAGACCCGGGACAGGCGGCTCCCGGGTAGGCTACACCTTC. Its protein product is CASRPGTGGSRVGYTF.

This sequence joins TRBV18 and TRBJ1-1; tentatively, D is TRBD1 (5 bases). V shed 0 bases and J shed 4 bases, with 9 bases lying between them. The CDR3 is 14 amino acids. CDR1 is KGHSH and CDR2 is LQKENI in the germline V gene. The chain's CDR3 is CASSPPSGGTEAFF. In DNA form, the CDR3 reads TGTGCCAGCTCACCACCGTCCGGGGGCACTGAAGCTTTCTTT.

V usage is TRBV4-2 and J usage is TRBJ2-7, with 12 bases identical to TRBD2. The germline gives CDR1 LGHNA, CDR2 YNFKEQ. Losses at the gene ends were 0 bases for V and 1 base for J; bases not matched to a gene: 7. There are 18 residues in the CDR3. The CDR3 region has the DNA TGTGCCAGCAGCCAAGAAAAGCCGGGACTAGCGGGTTCCTACGAGCAGTACTTC. Translating gives CASSQEKPGLAGSYEQYF.

The chain recombines TRBV10-3 with TRBJ1-4; the D is unclear. The germline CDR1 and CDR2 sequences are ENHRY and SYGVKD. Trimming removed 2 bases at V and 8 bases at J, with 12 bases between. The CDR3 runs 14 residues. The CDR3 loop reads CAISEPTSREKLFF. The CDR3 nucleotides are TGTGCCATCAGTGAGCCCACGTCCCGGGAAAAACTGTTTTTT.

This chain uses TRBV27 with TRBJ2-2; no definite D call. There are 15 residues in the CDR3. The germline V gene has CDR1 MNHEY and CDR2 SMNVEV (reference sequence). V lost 2 bases to trimming and J lost 7 bases, with 14 bases between them. The CDR3 bases are TGTGCCAGCAGTTTAACCCCTCGGGTCGGCGGGGAGCTGTTTTTT. It translates to CASSLTPRVGGELFF.

The rearrangement links TRBV28 to TRBJ1-4; 10 nucleotides align to TRBD1. The CDR3 sequence is 14 residues long. V was clipped by 7 bases and J by 6 bases; unmatched bases: 5. Germline CDR1 MDHEN, CDR2 SYDVKM. DNA of the CDR3: TGTGCCAGCAATACCGGGACAGGGGATGAAAAACTGTTTTTT. This gives the protein CASNTGTGDEKLFF.

This chain links TRBV5-1 with TRBJ2-7; 11 positions agree with TRBD1. The trim removed 4 bases at V and 6 bases at J, leaving 6 bases unmatched. Per the germline V gene, CDR1 is SGHRS and CDR2 is YFSETQ. The CDR3 consists of 14 residues. The CDR3 here is CASSPVGTGGEQYV. CDR3 nucleotides: TGCGCCAGCAGCCCGGTCGGGACAGGGGGCGAGCAGTACGTC.

V is TRBV15 and J is TRBJ1-1; D unresolved. V was clipped by 0 bases and J by 0 bases, with 5 bases between them. Germline assignment: CDR1 LNHNV and CDR2 YYDKDF (reference sequence). The length of the CDR3 is 14 residues. The CDR3 sequence: CATSRDPLNTEAFF. The CDR3 DNA sequence: TGTGCCACCAGCAGAGATCCGTTGAACACTGAAGCTTTCTTT.

The chain carries TRBV18 and TRBJ1-2, with 11 bases aligning to TRBD1. CDR1 is KGHSH and CDR2 is LQKENI in the germline V gene. V lost 2 bases, J lost 6 bases, and 2 bases stayed unmatched. This CDR3 region has 14 residues. This chain's CDR3 is CASSPVGQGDGYTF. The CDR3 DNA is TGTGCCAGCTCACCAGTGGGACAGGGGGATGGCTACACCTTC.

This chain joins TRBV19 and TRBJ1-1; TRBD1 is a possible D gene (5 bases). The V and J ends lost 8 bases and 1 base respectively, with 14 bases between them. Germline CDR1 reads LNHDA; CDR2 reads SQIVND (reference sequence). The CDR3 has 14 residues. The CDR3 nucleotides read TGTGCCAGTGGGGGACGGGAGCAGAACACTGAAGCTTTCTTT. It specifies CASGGREQNTEAFF.

The CDR3 bases are TGTGCCTGGAGTCCTACCTTAACCGGGGAGCTGTTTTTT. It codes for CAWSPTLTGELFF. The chain carries TRBV30 and TRBJ2-2; D is ambiguous. CDR1 GTSNPN and CDR2 SVGIG come from the germline V gene (reference sequence). This CDR3 is 13 amino acids long. Deletions cut 2 bases from V and 5 bases from J, with 9 bases between.

The chain employs TRBV25-1 and TRBJ1-2; 10 bases align to TRBD1. Unmatched junction bases numbered 7, after V lost 4 bases and J lost 8 bases. Germline loops: CDR1 MGHDK, CDR2 SYGVNS. This CDR3 spans 14 amino acids. This chain's CDR3 is CASSAAGQGKGYTF. The CDR3 nucleotides are TGTGCCAGCAGTGCCGCGGGACAGGGGAAAGGCTACACCTTC.

J is TRBJ2-1 and V is TRBV9; 7 bases map to TRBD2. Germline assignment: CDR1 SGDLS and CDR2 YYNGEE. CDR3 length equals 14 residues. V lost 0 bases to trimming and J lost 6 bases; unmatched junction nucleotides: 3. The CDR3 region is CASSVELAFNEQFF. The CDR3, as DNA: TGTGCCAGCAGCGTAGAACTAGCGTTCAATGAGCAGTTCTTC. Using reference TRBV9 and TRBJ2-1 for the parts outside the CDR3, the full variable domain is DSGVTQTPKHLITATGQRVTLRCSPRSGDLSVYWYQQSLDQGLQFLIQYYNGEERAKGNILERFSAQQFPDLHSELNLSSLELGDSALYFCASSVELAFNEQFFGPGTRLTVL.

V gene TRBV2 combines with J gene TRBJ2-3; D possibly corresponds to TRBD2 (5 bases). Trimming left V 6 bases short and J 1 base short, with 14 bases between. CDR1 and CDR2 (germline): SNHLY, FYNNEI. This CDR3 has 15 residues. The CDR3 DNA is TGTGCCAGCAGAGGGAGTAGCTATGGCACAGATACGCAGTATTTT. It yields the protein CASRGSSYGTDTQYF.